The 5 T cell receptor beta chains presented below share a single source sample, sequenced in a study of CD8+CD57+ T cells in acquired aplastic anemia. CDR3 and TCR beta VDJ profiling relied on genomic DNA as the template. In TCRdb, the reads were re-called with MiXCR into one record per CDR3 protein. The sample holds about half a million distinct CDR3 sequences; roughly a third are singletons and the top ten take less than 1%. All sequencing subjects had displayed CD8+CD57+ cell expansion on flow cytometry. The sample taken for sequencing was sorted CD4+, CD8+, or CD8+CD57+ T cells (not recorded which) from PBMCs. The receptor set was obtained from a human donor with aplastic anemia.

To note about this clonotype: The junction departs from the called germline gene at one end, perhaps through a read error. The chain links TRBV20-1 to TRBJ2-1; D tentatively fits TRBD1 or TRBD2 (6 bases each). CDR1 is DFQATT, CDR2 SNEGSKA, per germline (reference sequence). There are 14 residues in the CDR3. CDR3 sequence (DNA): TGCAGTGCTAGAGGTGGCGGGACATACAATGAGCGGTTCTTC. It specifies CSARGGGTYNERFF.

This chain links TRBV2 with TRBJ2-3, with no clear D. CDR3 size: 13 residues. In germline, CDR1 is SNHLY, CDR2 FYNNEI. V was cut by 6 bases and J by 2 bases, with 9 bases left in between. DNA of the CDR3: TGTGCCAGCAGCCTTGACAACACAGATACGCAGTATTTT. Its translation is CASSLDNTDTQYF. The variable domain in full, completed from reference TRBV2 and TRBJ2-3, reads EPEVTQTPSHQVTQMGQEVILRCVPISNHLYFYWYRQILGQKVEFLVSFYNNEISEKSEIFDDQFSVERPDGSNFTLKIRSTKLEDSAMYFCASSLDNTDTQYFGPGTRLTVL.

The rearrangement links TRBV11-3 to TRBJ1-3; 10 bases align to TRBD1. V shed 7 bases, J shed 4 bases, and the junction held 4 bases outside the gene matches. Looked up from germline, CDR1 is SGHNT and CDR2 is YENEEA. CDR3 length equals 14 residues. As DNA, the CDR3 is TGTGCCAGCATCGGGACAGGGGACGGAAACACCATATATTTT. Its protein is CASIGTGDGNTIYF.

This clonotype was seen at least ten times. The V call is TRBV19, the J call TRBJ2-2; D is uncertain. This CDR3 is built from 14 residues. CDR1 LNHDA and CDR2 SQIVND come from the germline V gene (reference sequence). Trimming removed 5 bases at V and 0 bases at J, with 7 bases between. CDR3 in amino acids: CASSSGTNTGELFF. The CDR3 DNA sequence: TGTGCCAGTAGTTCGGGTACGAACACCGGGGAGCTGTTTTTT.

The V gene is TRBV5-1, the J gene TRBJ2-1; 16 bases are a match to TRBD2. CDR1 and CDR2 (germline): SGHRS, YFSETQ. J lost 8 bases, V lost 3 bases, and 20 bases had no gene match. The CDR3 consists of 21 residues. The CDR3 protein is CASSYLAGTSGRALFGHEQFF. CDR3 nucleotide sequence: TGCGCCAGCAGCTACCTGGCCGGGACTAGCGGGAGGGCCCTGTTTGGCCATGAGCAGTTCTTC.